These 6 T cell receptor beta chains came from one sample sequenced in a study of blood T cells in healthy people across ages. Alongside a J-beta primer mix, a sample-barcoded 5' primer served in a second PCR lasting about 7 to 11 cycles. TCRdb recomputed calls from the 5' RACE reads with MiXCR, one row per CDR3 protein. Among more than 1 million distinct CDR3 sequences, under 55% were seen once, and the ten largest hold under 20%. Sequenced input: blood. All receptors derive from a woman between 55 and 75 years old in good health.

This chain connects TRBV15 to TRBJ2-3, with D maybe TRBD1 (5 bases). Germline assignment: CDR1 LNHNV and CDR2 YYDKDF (reference sequence). The CDR3 totals 14 residues. The ends were cut back, 6 bases at V and 9 bases at J, with 19 bases in the middle. The CDR3 coding sequence is TGTGCCACCAGTCCAATCGGTAACACAGGAACGCAGTATTTT. Translating it yields CATSPIGNTGTQYF.

The CDR3 is CASSGTPGTEAFF. The CDR3 bases are TGTGCCAGCAGTGGGACCCCGGGCACTGAAGCTTTCTTT. This rearrangement joins TRBV12-3 or TRBV12-4 to TRBJ1-1, with TRBD1 as a possible D gene (5 bases). The V end lost 5 bases, the J end lost 4 bases, and 11 bases lay between the germline ends. This CDR3 is 13 amino acids long.

This clonotype was detected only a few times. CDR3 sequence reads: CSVLDRTYEQYF. CDR3 in DNA: TGCAGCGTTTTAGACCGAACCTACGAGCAGTACTTC. The chain is built from TRBV29-1 and TRBJ2-7; no definite D call. V lost 5 bases and J lost 2, with 10 bases in between. CDR3 length equals 12 residues. CDR1 and CDR2 (germline): SQVTM, ANQGSEA.

The chain combines TRBV6-5 with TRBJ2-5; 9 bases line up with TRBD2. Germline CDR1 is MNHEY and CDR2 is SVGAGI. V shed 6 bases and J 4 bases; nucleotides not matched to a gene: 9. The length of the CDR3 is 15 residues. DNA for the CDR3: TGTGCCAGCAGCACCATAGCGGGAGTAAGAGAGACCCAGTACTTC. It translates to CASSTIAGVRETQYF.

This chain connects TRBV29-1 to TRBJ2-1, with TRBD2 identical over 8 bases. Trimming at V came to 1 base and at J to 9 bases, leaving 5 bases not matched to a gene. The germline gives CDR1 SQVTM, CDR2 ANQGSEA. The CDR3 has 13 residues. The CDR3 sequence is CSVEAGLDPEQFF. The CDR3 nucleotides are TGCAGCGTTGAAGCGGGACTAGACCCTGAGCAGTTCTTC.

V and J are TRBV2 and TRBJ1-2; the D is unclear. Trimming cost V 3 bases and J 6 bases, with 14 bases left between them. The CDR3 runs to 14 residues. Germline CDR1 and CDR2: SNHLY and FYNNEI. In nucleotides, the CDR3 is TGTGCCAGCAGTGAGGACTCGTCGATAGATGGCTACACCTTC. Protein sequence: CASSEDSSIDGYTF. Together with reference TRBV2 and TRBJ1-2, the CDR3 gives the full variable domain: EPEVTQTPSHQVTQMGQEVILRCVPISNHLYFYWYRQILGQKVEFLVSFYNNEISEKSEIFDDQFSVERPDGSNFTLKIRSTKLEDSAMYFCASSEDSSIDGYTFGSGTRLTVV.